This entry lists 14 T cell receptor beta chains sequenced from one sample in a study of blood T cell repertoires in COVID-19. Sequenced by immunoSEQ multiplex PCR; TCRdb stores in-frame clones only, minus some. The sample lists under 300,000 clones; approximately 80% were seen once. Sequencing was done on a sample of PBMCs or T cells enriched from blood (not recorded which). Source of these receptors: a man aged 40-50 years who had recovered from COVID-19.

The J gene is TRBJ2-3, the V gene TRBV14; weak D call: TRBD2 (6 bases). V lost 1 base to trimming and J lost 2 bases, with 13 bases between them. The CDR3 consists of 16 residues. CDR1 is SGHDN, CDR2 FVKESK, per germline. The CDR3 loop is CASSQGGTVITDTQYF. CDR3 coding DNA: TGTGCCAGCAGCCAAGGCGGGACGGTTATCACAGATACGCAGTATTTT.

This chain uses TRBV5-8 with TRBJ1-6; 8 nucleotides match TRBD1. The germline V gene encodes CDR1 SGHTS and CDR2 YDEGEE. Losses at the gene ends were 2 bases for V and 5 bases for J; bases not matched to a gene: 18. The CDR3 is 20 amino acids. DNA for the CDR3: TGTGCCAGCAGCTTCCGTTTGACAGGGGCCCTAACTGAAAATAATTCACCCCTCCACTTT. The encoded protein is CASSFRLTGALTENNSPLHF. The full variable domain, completed using reference TRBV5-8 and TRBJ1-6, is EAGVTQSPTHLIKTRGQQATLRCSPISGHTSVYWYQQALGLGLQFLLWYDEGEERNRGNFPPRFSGRQFPNYSSELNVNALELEDSALYLCASSFRLTGALTENNSPLHFGNGTRLTVT.

In nucleotides, the CDR3 is TGTGCCAGCAGCCTCACGGGGTCCTCCGTGAGGTACGAGCAGTACTTC. Amino acid sequence: CASSLTGSSVRYEQYF. The gene calls are TRBV7-8 and TRBJ2-7; D is possibly TRBD2 (5 bases). CDR3 length: 16 residues. V gave up 5 bases and J gave up 4 bases, with 21 bases separating them. Per the germline V gene, CDR1 is SGHVS and CDR2 is FQNEAQ.

This clone was detected only a few times. The rearrangement links TRBV28 to TRBJ2-1; D gene uncertain. V was clipped by 7 bases and J by 0 bases, with 13 bases between them. The CDR3 covers 15 residues. Germline CDR1 and CDR2: MDHEN and SYDVKM. The CDR3 nucleotides are TGTGCCAGCACCCTAGAGCGTCTCTCCTACAATGAGCAGTTCTTC. Translated, it gives CASTLERLSYNEQFF. The full variable domain, its missing parts supplied by reference TRBV28 and TRBJ2-1, is DVKVTQSSRYLVKRTGEKVFLECVQDMDHENMFWYRQDPGLGLRLIYFSYDVKMKEKGDIPEGYSVSREKKERFSLILESASTNQTSMYLCASTLERLSYNEQFFGPGTRLTVL.

The chain links TRBV9 to TRBJ1-2; D possibly corresponds to TRBD1 (6 bases). V was pared by 4 bases and J by 6 bases, with 10 bases between. Germline assignment: CDR1 SGDLS and CDR2 YYNGEE. The CDR3 is 12 amino acids. The CDR3 DNA reads TGTGCCAGCAGCCCCAACAGGGATGGCTACACCTTC. Amino acid sequence: CASSPNRDGYTF.

The rearrangement joins TRBV23-1 to TRBJ2-1, with D uncertain. TRBV23-1 is assigned to the ORF class and has an uncertain function. This CDR3 is built from 14 residues. With 0 bases removed from V and 8 bases from J, the gap between germline ends came to 11 bases. The CDR3 is CASSQSSGEHEQFF. The CDR3 bases are TGCGCCAGCAGTCAATCCTCGGGTGAGCATGAGCAGTTCTTC.

The rearrangement joins TRBV5-1 to TRBJ1-2; no clear D gene. CDR1 and CDR2 (germline): SGHRS, YFSETQ. Trimming left V 4 bases short and J 8 bases short, with 21 bases between. CDR3 length: 15 residues. This chain's CDR3 is CASSPGVGNPGGYTF. The CDR3 nucleotides read TGCGCCAGCAGCCCCGGGGTGGGAAACCCGGGGGGCTACACCTTC.

The rearrangement links TRBV7-8 to TRBJ2-7; unclear D gene. CDR3 size: 11 residues. Germline CDR1 and CDR2: SGHVS and FQNEAQ. V was trimmed by 4 bases and J by 3 bases, leaving 4 bases between them. The chain's CDR3 is CASSSHYEQYF. As DNA, the CDR3 is TGTGCCAGCAGCTCCCACTACGAGCAGTACTTC.

The chain recombines TRBV27 with TRBJ2-4, with 8 bases identical to TRBD2. Trimming cost V 7 bases and J 3 bases; bases outside gene matches: 5. The CDR3 is 14 amino acids. Germline V gene lookup returns CDR1 MNHEY and CDR2 SMNVEV (reference sequence). DNA of the CDR3: TGTGCCAGCACTCGGGGGGGTGGCAAAAACATTCAGTACTTC. Amino acid sequence: CASTRGGGKNIQYF.

The chain uses TRBV5-1 and TRBJ1-4; the D is unclear. V lost 7 bases, J lost 8 bases, and 15 bases lay in between. The germline V gene encodes CDR1 SGHRS and CDR2 YFSETQ. The CDR3 runs to 13 residues. The CDR3 loop reads CASHRGMGEKLFF. The CDR3 DNA follows: TGCGCCAGCCATCGAGGGATGGGAGAAAAACTGTTTTTT.

In this sample, this clone turned up once. V usage is TRBV19 and J usage is TRBJ1-1; D is uncertain. Trimming removed 2 bases from V and 4 bases from J, with 8 bases in between. Germline CDR1 is LNHDA and CDR2 is SQIVND (reference sequence). This CDR3 region has 13 residues. The DNA of the CDR3 is TGTGCCAGTAGTATATACGGTGGCACTGAAGCTTTCTTT. Translating gives CASSIYGGTEAFF.

This clone was counted only a few times. V and J are TRBV18 and TRBJ1-1; tentatively, D is TRBD1 (6 bases). The germline V gene has CDR1 KGHSH and CDR2 LQKENI. CDR3 length: 14 residues. Trimming took off 7 bases at V and 0 bases at J, with 12 bases between the two ends. Written as DNA, the CDR3 is TGTGCCAGCTACCGGGGGGCCATGAACACTGAAGCTTTCTTT. Protein: CASYRGAMNTEAFF.

The chain combines TRBV7-9 with TRBJ2-7; tentatively, D is TRBD2 (5 bases). CDR3 size: 15 residues. CDR1 SEHNR and CDR2 FQNEAQ come from the germline V gene (reference sequence). V was trimmed by 2 bases and J by 6 bases, leaving 17 bases between them. In DNA, the CDR3 is TGTGCCAGCAGCTTACAGCGGCAGCCGAACGGCGAGCAGTACTTC. Residues: CASSLQRQPNGEQYF.

This clone is a singleton in its sample. The chain joins TRBV24-1 to TRBJ2-5; the D gene is possibly TRBD1 (6 bases). The CDR3 runs 13 residues. From germline, CDR1 is KGHDR and CDR2 SFDVKD. The ends were cut back, 9 bases at V and 1 base at J, with 11 bases in the middle. For the CDR3, the DNA is TGTGCCACCCGGGACAACGTCCAAGAGACCCAGTACTTC. Encoded protein: CATRDNVQETQYF.